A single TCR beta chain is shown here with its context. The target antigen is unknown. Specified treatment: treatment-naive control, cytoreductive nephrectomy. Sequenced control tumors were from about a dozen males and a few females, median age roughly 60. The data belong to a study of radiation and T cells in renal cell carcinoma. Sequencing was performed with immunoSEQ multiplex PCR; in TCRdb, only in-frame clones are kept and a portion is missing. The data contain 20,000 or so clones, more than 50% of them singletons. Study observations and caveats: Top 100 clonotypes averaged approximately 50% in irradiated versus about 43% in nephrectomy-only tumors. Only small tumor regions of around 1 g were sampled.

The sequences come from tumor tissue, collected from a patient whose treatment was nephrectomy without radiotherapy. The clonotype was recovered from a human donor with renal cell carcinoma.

CDR3 region: CASSPLTGGVAETQYF. CDR3 bases: TGTGCCAGCTCACCCCTTACCGGGGGGGTAGCGGAGACCCAGTACTTC. This chain connects TRBV18 to TRBJ2-5; 8 bases are shared with TRBD2. Looked up from germline, CDR1 is KGHSH and CDR2 is LQKENI. The CDR3 has 16 amino acids. Trimming cost V 3 bases and J 5 bases; bases outside gene matches: 11.